This is a list of T cell receptor beta chains from one sample in a study of OX40 agonist ivuxolimab in advanced cancers. Clones were sequenced by immunoSEQ multiplex PCR, and TCRdb holds only the in-frame ones, with some missing. This sample has roughly 75,000 clones, with more than 80% found just once. Specimen: CD4+ or CD8+ T cells sorted from blood, collected in a trial of the OX40 agonist ivuxolimab. All receptors come from an adult with an advanced solid tumor such as melanoma, head and neck, liver or kidney cancer. Both conserved end residues are part of each CDR3. A D gene is named only where the DNA matches it firmly. Size is stated for part of the rows, as once, few or many counts, or as a class when the clone is expanded.

d_call,v_call,clone_size,j_call,cdr3_aa,cdr3_nt
NA,TRBV7-9,NA,TRBJ2-7,CASSLDRKGGEQYF,TGTGCCAGCAGCCTTGACCGGAAGGGGGGCGAGCAGTACTTC
NA,TRBV5-6,NA,TRBJ1-4,CASSPWRGVGEKLFF,TGTGCCAGCAGCCCCTGGAGAGGGGTAGGAGAAAAACTGTTTTTT
TRBD2,TRBV27,NA,TRBJ2-7,CASHGTSGYEQYF,TGTGCCAGCCACGGGACTAGCGGCTACGAGCAGTACTTC
NA,TRBV9,NA,TRBJ2-1,CASSPGSLDRGNEQFF,TGTGCCAGCAGCCCCGGCTCGCTAGATAGGGGCAATGAGCAGTTCTTC
TRBD1,TRBV18,NA,TRBJ2-7,CASSPQTGEYEQYF,TGTGCCAGCTCACCACAGACAGGGGAATACGAGCAGTACTTC
NA,TRBV4-3,NA,TRBJ2-1,CASSLDRFSYNEQFF,TGCGCCAGCAGCCTTGACAGGTTCAGCTACAATGAGCAGTTCTTC
TRBD1,TRBV15,NA,TRBJ1-1,CATSVPGQKNTEAFF,TGTGCCACCAGCGTTCCGGGACAGAAGAACACTGAAGCTTTCTTT
TRBD1,TRBV27,NA,TRBJ2-3,CASRQGRTDTQYF,TGTGCCAGCCGACAGGGCCGCACAGATACGCAGTATTTT
NA,TRBV4-2,once,TRBJ2-7,CASSPSTGLQRHEQYF,TGTGCCAGCAGCCCATCCACGGGACTCCAGCGCCACGAGCAGTACTTC
NA,TRBV6-5,NA,TRBJ1-2,CASGKWGAGGYTF,TGTGCCAGCGGAAAGTGGGGGGCGGGTGGCTACACCTTC
NA,TRBV6-1,NA,TRBJ2-1,CASSEVFRDGDFMDEQFF,TGTGCCAGCAGTGAAGTGTTCCGGGACGGAGATTTTATGGATGAGCAGTTCTTC
NA,TRBV30,NA,TRBJ2-3,CAWSGFGFVTDTQYF,TGTGCCTGGAGTGGGTTCGGATTCGTCACAGATACGCAGTATTTT
NA,TRBV13,NA,TRBJ1-1,CASSFTVNRDGTPNTEAFF,TGTGCCAGCAGCTTTACCGTAAACAGGGACGGGACACCGAACACTGAAGCTTTCTTT
TRBD1,TRBV11-2,NA,TRBJ1-2,CASSLVRSDVDRGYGYTF,TGTGCCAGCAGCTTAGTTCGTAGCGACGTAGACAGGGGGTATGGCTACACCTTC
TRBD2,TRBV18,NA,TRBJ2-1,CASSPTAGGPYNEQFF,TGTGCCAGCTCACCAACAGCGGGAGGGCCCTACAATGAGCAGTTCTTC
NA,TRBV9,NA,TRBJ1-1,CASSVGGHTEAFF,TGTGCCAGCAGCGTAGGGGGGCACACTGAAGCTTTCTTT
NA,TRBV10-3,NA,TRBJ2-7,CAISEGYFYEQYF,TGTGCCATCAGTGAAGGCTATTTCTACGAGCAGTACTTC
NA,TRBV5-4,NA,TRBJ2-5,CASSLHDSETQYF,TGTGCCAGCAGCTTACACGACTCAGAGACCCAGTACTTC
NA,TRBV28,NA,TRBJ1-2,CAGFSGLNYGYTF,TGTGCCGGGTTCTCGGGGCTTAACTATGGCTACACCTTC
TRBD1,TRBV5-6,few,TRBJ2-5,CASSLPGTGIETQYF,TGTGCCAGCAGCTTGCCCGGGACAGGGATAGAGACCCAGTACTTC
TRBD2,TRBV19,NA,TRBJ2-1,CASSSLTSGIAYNEQFF,TGTGCCAGTAGTTCCCTGACTAGCGGGATCGCCTACAATGAGCAGTTCTTC
TRBD1,TRBV11-2,NA,TRBJ2-7,CASSLDRGQSYEQYF,TGTGCCAGCAGCTTAGATAGGGGGCAGAGCTACGAGCAGTACTTC
NA,TRBV30,NA,TRBJ2-2,CAWSIYTGELFF,TGTGCCTGGAGTATTTACACCGGGGAGCTGTTTTTT
NA,TRBV5-1,NA,TRBJ1-1,CASSLADGLNTEAFF,TGCGCCAGCAGCTTGGCGGACGGATTGAACACTGAAGCTTTCTTT
TRBD1,TRBV30,NA,TRBJ1-3,CAWNRGEGNTIYF,TGTGCCTGGAACAGGGGGGAAGGAAACACCATATATTTT
TRBD1,TRBV27,NA,TRBJ2-7,CASSESWTGPYEQYF,TGTGCCAGCAGCGAATCTTGGACAGGGCCTTACGAGCAGTACTTC
TRBD1,TRBV14,NA,TRBJ1-2,CASSQDRTGIYGYTF,TGTGCCAGCAGCCAAGACCGGACAGGGATCTATGGCTACACCTTC
TRBD1,TRBV15,NA,TRBJ1-5,CATSRDRGVNQPQHF,TGTGCCACCAGTAGAGACAGGGGGGTCAATCAGCCCCAGCATTTT
NA,TRBV6-6,NA,TRBJ2-1,CASSSGNEQFF,TGTGCCAGCAGTTCCGGTAATGAGCAGTTCTTC
NA,TRBV5-8,NA,TRBJ2-3,CASSERGRPDTQYF,TGTGCCAGCAGCGAACGGGGGCGCCCAGATACGCAGTATTTT
NA,TRBV29-1,NA,TRBJ2-5,CSVRHIEETQYF,TGCAGCGTACGACACATAGAAGAGACCCAGTACTTC
TRBD2,TRBV6-4,NA,TRBJ2-1,CASSERTSNEQFF,TGTGCCAGCAGTGAACGGACTAGCAATGAGCAGTTCTTC
NA,TRBV19,NA,TRBJ1-1,CASSPYGGANTEAFF,TGTGCCAGTAGTCCCTACGGGGGAGCGAACACTGAAGCTTTCTTT
TRBD1,TRBV6-5,NA,TRBJ2-1,CASSYALGQGINEQFF,TGTGCCAGCAGTTACGCCTTGGGACAGGGTATCAATGAGCAGTTCTTC
NA,TRBV4-1,once,TRBJ1-4,CASSQDPLTGTTNEKLFF,TGCGCCAGCAGCCAAGACCCGTTAACAGGGACAACTAATGAAAAACTGTTTTTT
NA,TRBV7-9,NA,TRBJ2-3,CASSLASDTQYF,TGTGCCAGCAGCTTAGCCTCAGATACGCAGTATTTT
NA,TRBV5-6,NA,TRBJ2-7,CASSLAPGNYEQYF,TGTGCCAGCAGCTTGGCCCCAGGGAACTACGAGCAGTACTTC
TRBD2,TRBV4-3,NA,TRBJ2-7,CASSQDSGPPYEQYF,TGCGCCAGCAGCCAAGATAGCGGGCCTCCCTACGAGCAGTACTTC
TRBD1,TRBV9,NA,TRBJ1-4,CASSLGQGRTNEKLFF,TGTGCCAGCAGCCTCGGACAGGGTAGAACTAATGAAAAACTGTTTTTT
TRBD1,TRBV7-6,NA,TRBJ2-3,CASSFDQGAPIDTDTQYF,TGTGCCAGCAGTTTTGATCAGGGGGCTCCTATTGACACAGATACGCAGTATTTT
NA,TRBV7-2,NA,TRBJ2-7,CASSFGGASYEQYF,TGTGCCAGCAGCTTTGGGGGGGCCTCCTACGAGCAGTACTTC
NA,TRBV7-9,NA,TRBJ2-7,CASSSLSLFYEQYF,TGTGCCAGCAGCTCCCTATCCCTTTTCTACGAGCAGTACTTC
NA,TRBV4-3,NA,TRBJ1-2,CASSQDEGPSYGYTF,TGCGCCAGCAGCCAAGATGAGGGGCCATCCTATGGCTACACCTTC
TRBD2,TRBV27,once,TRBJ2-7,CASKLAGGSYEQYF,TGTGCCAGCAAACTGGCGGGAGGGTCCTACGAGCAGTACTTC
NA,TRBV7-9,NA,TRBJ2-7,CASSFGGSLQEQYF,TGTGCCAGCAGCTTCGGAGGGTCTCTGCAGGAGCAGTACTTC
NA,TRBV28,NA,TRBJ1-3,CASSFITTGGNTIYF,TGTGCCAGCAGTTTCATTACGACAGGCGGGAACACCATATATTTT
NA,TRBV13,NA,TRBJ2-2,CASSWTYTGELFF,TGTGCCAGCAGCTGGACCTACACCGGGGAGCTGTTTTTT
TRBD2,TRBV9,NA,TRBJ2-7,CASSVGRGENEQYF,TGTGCCAGCAGCGTCGGGCGGGGGGAAAACGAGCAGTACTTC
NA,TRBV19,NA,TRBJ2-3,CASSFGLADTQYF,TGTGCCAGTAGTTTTGGCCTCGCAGATACGCAGTATTTT
NA,TRBV9,NA,TRBJ1-6,CASSERDTNSPLHF,TGTGCCAGCAGCGAACGGGACACCAATTCACCCCTCCACTTT
TRBD1,TRBV14,NA,TRBJ1-6,CASSQRQGANSPLHF,TGTGCCAGCAGCCAACGGCAGGGGGCGAATTCACCCCTCCACTTT
NA,TRBV2,NA,TRBJ2-1,CASSEAEGSRGYEQFF,TGTGCCAGCAGTGAAGCGGAAGGGTCACGGGGCTATGAGCAGTTCTTC
NA,TRBV5-6,NA,TRBJ1-1,CASSFRREAFF,TGTGCCAGCAGCTTTCGCCGAGAAGCTTTCTTT